This T cell receptor (beta chain) appears in the sequencing data of a study of blood T cell repertoires in COVID-19. Across the study: There were acute and convalescent COVID-19 samples, and they came from the United States, Italy and Spain. Nucleic acid was either cDNA or gDNA, and it came from T cells, B-cell-depleted T cells, or PBMCs.

This clone appeared a single time. Authors' methods: Nucleated cell counts were estimated from reference gene primer amplification. Assay used: immunoSEQ multiplex PCR; TCRdb lists only in-frame clones, some missing. V, J and clone size derive from that table, while D and trimming were established from the DNA sequence. In the table there are around 320,000 clones, roughly 85% of which are singletons. With 0 bases removed from V and 7 bases from J, the gap between germline ends came to 12 bases. Germline CDR1 LNHNV, CDR2 YYDKDF (reference sequence). The CDR3 has 14 residues. The chain recombines TRBV15 with TRBJ1-2; TRBD1 might be the D (6 bases). Sequencing used peripheral blood. This clonotype was sampled from a human donor in a cohort sampled during active COVID-19. CDR3 in amino acids: CATSRDREGGGYTF. DNA for the CDR3: TGTGCCACCAGCAGAGACAGGGAGGGGGGTGGCTACACCTTC. Filled out from reference TRBV15 and TRBJ1-2, the complete variable domain reads DAMVIQNPRYQVTQFGKPVTLSCSQTLNHNVMYWYQQKSSQAPKLLFHYYDKDFNNEADTPDNFQSRRPNTSFCFLDIRSPGLGDTAMYLCATSRDREGGGYTFGSGTRLTVV.